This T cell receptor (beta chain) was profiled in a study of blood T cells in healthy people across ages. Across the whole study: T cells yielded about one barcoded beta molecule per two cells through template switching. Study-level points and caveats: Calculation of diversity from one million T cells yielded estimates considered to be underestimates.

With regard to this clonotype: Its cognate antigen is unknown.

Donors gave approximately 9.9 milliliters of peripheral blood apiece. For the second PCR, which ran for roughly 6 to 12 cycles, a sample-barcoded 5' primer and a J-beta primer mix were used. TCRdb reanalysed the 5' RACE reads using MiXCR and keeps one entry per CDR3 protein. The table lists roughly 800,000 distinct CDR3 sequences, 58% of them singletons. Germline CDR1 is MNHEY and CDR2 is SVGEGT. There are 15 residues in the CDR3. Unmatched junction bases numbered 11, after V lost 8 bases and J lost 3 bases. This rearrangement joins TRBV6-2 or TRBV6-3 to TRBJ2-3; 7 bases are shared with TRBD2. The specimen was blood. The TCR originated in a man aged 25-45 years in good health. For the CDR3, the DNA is TGTGCCAGCTACGAACGAGCGGGACGGACAGATACGCAGTATTTT. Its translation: CASYERAGRTDTQYF.